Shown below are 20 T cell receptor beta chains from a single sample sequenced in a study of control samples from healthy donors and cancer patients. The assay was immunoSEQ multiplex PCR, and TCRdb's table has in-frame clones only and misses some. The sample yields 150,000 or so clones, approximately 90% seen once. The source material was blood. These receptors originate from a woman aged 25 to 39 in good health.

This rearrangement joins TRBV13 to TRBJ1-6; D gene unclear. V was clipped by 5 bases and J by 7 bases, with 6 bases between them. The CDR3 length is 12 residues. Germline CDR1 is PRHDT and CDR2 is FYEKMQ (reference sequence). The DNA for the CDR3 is TGTGCCAGCAGCCGAGTGAATTCACCCCTCCACTTT. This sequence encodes CASSRVNSPLHF.

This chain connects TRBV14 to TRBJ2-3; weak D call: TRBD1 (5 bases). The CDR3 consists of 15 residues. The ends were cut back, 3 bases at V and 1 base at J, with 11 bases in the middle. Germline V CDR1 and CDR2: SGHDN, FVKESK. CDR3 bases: TGTGCCAGCAGCCAGGGGCCACTACGCACAGATACGCAGTATTTT. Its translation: CASSQGPLRTDTQYF.

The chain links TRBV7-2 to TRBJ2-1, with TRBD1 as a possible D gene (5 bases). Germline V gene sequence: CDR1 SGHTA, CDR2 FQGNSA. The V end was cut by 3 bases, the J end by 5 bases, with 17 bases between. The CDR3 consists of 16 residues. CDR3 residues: CASSFPRQSPHNEQFF. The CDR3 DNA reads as TGTGCCAGCAGCTTTCCCCGACAGTCACCCCACAATGAGCAGTTCTTC. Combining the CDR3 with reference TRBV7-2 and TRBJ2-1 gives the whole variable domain GAGVSQSPSNKVTEKGKDVELRCDPISGHTALYWYRQSLGQGLEFLIYFQGNSAPDKSGLPSDRFSAERTGGSVSTLTIQRTQQEDSAVYLCASSFPRQSPHNEQFFGPGTRLTVL.

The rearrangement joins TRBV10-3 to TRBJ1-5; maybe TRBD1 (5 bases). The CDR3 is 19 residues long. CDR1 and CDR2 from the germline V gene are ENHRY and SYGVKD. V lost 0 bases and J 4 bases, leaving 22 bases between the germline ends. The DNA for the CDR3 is TGTGCCATCAGTGAGTCGACACGGGGAGAGGGGCAGCGGAATCAGCCCCAGCATTTT. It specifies CAISESTRGEGQRNQPQHF.

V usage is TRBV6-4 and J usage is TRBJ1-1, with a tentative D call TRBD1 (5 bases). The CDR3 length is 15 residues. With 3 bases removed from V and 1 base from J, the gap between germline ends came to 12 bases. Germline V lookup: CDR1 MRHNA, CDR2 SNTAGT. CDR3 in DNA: TGTGCCAGCAGTGAACGTCACGGGGGGAACACTGAAGCTTTCTTT. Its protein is CASSERHGGNTEAFF.

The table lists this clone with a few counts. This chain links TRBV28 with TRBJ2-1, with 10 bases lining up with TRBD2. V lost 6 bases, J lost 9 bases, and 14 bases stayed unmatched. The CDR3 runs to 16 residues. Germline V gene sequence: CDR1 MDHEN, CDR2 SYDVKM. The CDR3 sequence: CASSRWDLAGESEQFF. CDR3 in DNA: TGTGCCAGCAGCCGGTGGGATCTAGCGGGAGAGAGTGAGCAGTTCTTC.

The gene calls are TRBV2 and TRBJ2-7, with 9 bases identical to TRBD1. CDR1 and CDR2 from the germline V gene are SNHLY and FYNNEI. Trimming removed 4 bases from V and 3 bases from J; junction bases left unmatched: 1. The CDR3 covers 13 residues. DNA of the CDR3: TGTGCCAGCAGTGGACAGGGGGTCTACGAGCAGTACTTC. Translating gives CASSGQGVYEQYF.

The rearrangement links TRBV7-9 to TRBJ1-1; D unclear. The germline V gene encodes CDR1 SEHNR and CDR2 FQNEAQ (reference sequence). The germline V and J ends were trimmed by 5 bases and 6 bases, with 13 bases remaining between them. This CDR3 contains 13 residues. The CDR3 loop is CASSPVWGAEAFF. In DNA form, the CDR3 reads TGTGCCAGCAGCCCAGTCTGGGGAGCTGAAGCTTTCTTT.

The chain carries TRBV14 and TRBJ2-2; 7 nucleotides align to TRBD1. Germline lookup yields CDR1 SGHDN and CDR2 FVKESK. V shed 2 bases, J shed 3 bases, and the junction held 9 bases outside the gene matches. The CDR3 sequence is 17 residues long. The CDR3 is CASSQYRGQSHTGELFF. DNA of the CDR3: TGTGCCAGCAGCCAATACCGGGGACAGAGCCACACCGGGGAGCTGTTTTTT.

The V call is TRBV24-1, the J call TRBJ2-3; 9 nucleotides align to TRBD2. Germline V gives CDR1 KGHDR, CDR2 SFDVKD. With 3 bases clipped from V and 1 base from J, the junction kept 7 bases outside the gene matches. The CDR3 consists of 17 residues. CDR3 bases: TGTGCCACCAGTGATACTAGCGGGTTATTCGGCACAGATACGCAGTATTTT. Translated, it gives CATSDTSGLFGTDTQYF.

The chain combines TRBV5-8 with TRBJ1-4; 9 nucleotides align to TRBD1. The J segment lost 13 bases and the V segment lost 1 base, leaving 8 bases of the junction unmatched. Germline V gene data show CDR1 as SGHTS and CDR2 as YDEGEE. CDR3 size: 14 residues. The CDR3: CASSLTGGERRLFF. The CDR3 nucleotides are TGTGCCAGCAGCTTGACAGGGGGCGAAAGAAGACTGTTTTTT.

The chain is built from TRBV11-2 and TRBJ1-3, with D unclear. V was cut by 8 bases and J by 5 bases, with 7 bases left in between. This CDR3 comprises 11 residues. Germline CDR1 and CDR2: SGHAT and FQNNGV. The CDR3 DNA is TGTGCCAGCCGGGGAAGAAACACCATATATTTT. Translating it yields CASRGRNTIYF.

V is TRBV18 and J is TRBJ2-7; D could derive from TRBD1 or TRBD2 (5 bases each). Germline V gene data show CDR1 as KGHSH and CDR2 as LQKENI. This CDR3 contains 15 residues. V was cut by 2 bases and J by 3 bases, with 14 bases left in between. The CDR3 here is CASSPGAGGLYEQYF. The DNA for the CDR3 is TGTGCCAGCTCACCAGGGGCGGGTGGGCTCTACGAGCAGTACTTC.

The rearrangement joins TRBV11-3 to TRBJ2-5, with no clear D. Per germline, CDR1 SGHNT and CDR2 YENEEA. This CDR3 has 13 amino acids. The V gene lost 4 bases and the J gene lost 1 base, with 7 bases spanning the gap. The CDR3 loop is CASSSTFQETQYF. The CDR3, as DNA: TGTGCCAGCAGCTCGACATTCCAAGAGACCCAGTACTTC.

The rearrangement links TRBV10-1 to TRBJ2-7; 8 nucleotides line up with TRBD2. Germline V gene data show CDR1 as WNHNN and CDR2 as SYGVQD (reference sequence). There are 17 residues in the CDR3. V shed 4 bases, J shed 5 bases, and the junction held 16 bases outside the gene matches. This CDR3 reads CASSGEGPAGVPHEQYF. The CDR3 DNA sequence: TGCGCCAGCAGTGGAGAGGGGCCAGCGGGAGTGCCCCACGAGCAGTACTTC.

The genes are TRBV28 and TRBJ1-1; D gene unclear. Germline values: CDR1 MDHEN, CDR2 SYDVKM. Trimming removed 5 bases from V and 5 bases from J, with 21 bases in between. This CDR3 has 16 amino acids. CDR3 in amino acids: CASSPQWHGYSTEAFF. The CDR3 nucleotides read TGTGCCAGCAGTCCTCAGTGGCATGGCTATTCGACTGAAGCTTTCTTT.

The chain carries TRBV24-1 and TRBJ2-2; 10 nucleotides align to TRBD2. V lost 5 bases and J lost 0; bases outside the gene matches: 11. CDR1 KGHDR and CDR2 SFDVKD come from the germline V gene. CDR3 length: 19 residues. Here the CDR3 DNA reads TGTGCCACCAGTGGTATTAGGACTAGCGGCATCGCGAACACCGGGGAGCTGTTTTTT. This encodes CATSGIRTSGIANTGELFF.

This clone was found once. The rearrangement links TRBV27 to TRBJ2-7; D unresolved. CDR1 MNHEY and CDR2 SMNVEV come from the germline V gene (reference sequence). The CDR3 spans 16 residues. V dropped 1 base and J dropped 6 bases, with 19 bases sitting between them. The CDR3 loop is CASSLYPETTYLEQYF. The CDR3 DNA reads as TGTGCCAGCAGTTTATATCCCGAAACTACGTACCTCGAGCAGTACTTC.

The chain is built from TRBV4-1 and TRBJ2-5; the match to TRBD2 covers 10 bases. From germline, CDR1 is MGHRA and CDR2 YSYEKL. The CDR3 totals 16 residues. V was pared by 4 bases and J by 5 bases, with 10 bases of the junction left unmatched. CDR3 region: CASSRGVAGGVETQYF. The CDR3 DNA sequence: TGCGCCAGCAGCCGAGGGGTAGCGGGAGGAGTTGAGACCCAGTACTTC.

DNA of the CDR3: TGTGCCAGCTCAGAAACGGGCTTTTCCTACAATGAGCAGTTCTTC. Translation: CASSETGFSYNEQFF. The chain employs TRBV18 and TRBJ2-1; unclear D gene. Deletions cut 5 bases from V and 1 base from J, with 12 bases between. The V gene's germline CDR1 is KGHSH and CDR2 LQKENI. This CDR3 spans 15 amino acids.